Sequencing of this TCR beta chain was carried out in a study of Graves' ophthalmopathy and Graves' hyperthyroidism. This clonotype occurred once. This sequence may be a read error, since a much larger clone differs from it by one base. This CDR3 region has 13 residues. V lost 7 bases, J lost 7 bases, and 6 bases stayed unmatched. CDR3 regions of TCR beta were amplified from RNA transcripts. Following a first-round RT-PCR that used HTBI primers, a second-round multiplex PCR was carried out. MiXCR was run by TCRdb on the multiplex PCR reads, yielding one entry per CDR3 protein. The sample records 740,000 or so distinct CDR3 sequences, 40% being singletons. Moderate-to-severe activity, CAS at least 3, NOSPECS at least 4 and duration under 3 months characterized donors with ophthalmopathy.

The specimen was peripheral blood. V is TRBV12-3 or TRBV12-4 and J is TRBJ1-4, with 7 bases aligning to TRBD1. The receptor was isolated from an adult man with Graves' ophthalmopathy. CDR3 region: CASKPGQSEKLFF. DNA of the CDR3: TGTGCCAGCAAACCGGGACAGAGTGAAAAACTGTTTTTT.